This T cell receptor (beta chain) was observed in a study of shared clonotypes between healthy human individuals. About the research overall: The plates for each donor numbered three CD4 naive, three CD4 memory, two CD8 naive and one CD8 memory. Whole-study results and caveats: Non-shared clonotypes had lower generation probabilities than clonotypes shared by all four sorted-subset donors.

For every subset, genomic DNA was evenly distributed across several immunoSEQ plates. The authors loaded about 200 ng DNA, about 30,000 T cell genomes, into sorted-subset replicate PCRs. Some clones are missing from TCRdb's copy, which holds only in-frame ones; the method was immunoSEQ multiplex PCR. The sample has over 2,000,000 clones; just over 90% are singletons. A word on this clone: What it binds is unknown.

V was pared by 5 bases and J by 3 bases, with 3 bases of the junction left unmatched. Germline V CDR1 and CDR2: SEHNR, FQNEAQ (reference sequence). The CDR3 loop spans 15 amino acids. Naive CD8 cells were CD45RO-negative, positively selected for CCR7, excluding terminally differentiated effector memory CD45RA+ cells. The sample taken for sequencing was naive CD8+ T cells from PBMCs. This chain connects TRBV7-9 to TRBJ2-1; 11 bases agree with TRBD1. The sequence was collected from a man in his late teens or twenties in good health. Some clones in this sample may be carry-over from other donors' samples. The CDR3 loop is CASSRGTGGYNEQFF. CDR3 coding DNA: TGTGCCAGCAGCCGTGGGACAGGGGGCTACAATGAGCAGTTCTTC. Variable domain in full (rest from reference TRBV7-9 and TRBJ2-1): DTGVSQNPRHKITKRGQNVTFRCDPISEHNRLYWYRQTLGQGPEFLTYFQNEAQLEKSRLLSDRFSAERPKGSFSTLEIQRTEQGDSAMYLCASSRGTGGYNEQFFGPGTRLTVL.